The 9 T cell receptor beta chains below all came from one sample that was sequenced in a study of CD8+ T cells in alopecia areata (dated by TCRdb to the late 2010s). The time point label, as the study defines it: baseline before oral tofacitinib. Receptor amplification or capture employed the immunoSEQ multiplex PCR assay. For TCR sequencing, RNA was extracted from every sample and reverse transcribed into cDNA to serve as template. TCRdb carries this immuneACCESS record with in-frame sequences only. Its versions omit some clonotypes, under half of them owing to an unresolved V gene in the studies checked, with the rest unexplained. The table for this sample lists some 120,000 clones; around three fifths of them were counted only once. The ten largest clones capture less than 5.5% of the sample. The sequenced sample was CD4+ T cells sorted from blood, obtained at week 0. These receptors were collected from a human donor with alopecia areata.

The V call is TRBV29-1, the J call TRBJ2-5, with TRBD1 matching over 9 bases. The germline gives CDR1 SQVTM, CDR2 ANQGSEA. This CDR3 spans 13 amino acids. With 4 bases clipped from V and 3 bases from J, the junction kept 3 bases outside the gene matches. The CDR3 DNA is TGCAGCGTTGCGGGACAGGGAAAAGAGACCCAGTACTTC. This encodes CSVAGQGKETQYF.

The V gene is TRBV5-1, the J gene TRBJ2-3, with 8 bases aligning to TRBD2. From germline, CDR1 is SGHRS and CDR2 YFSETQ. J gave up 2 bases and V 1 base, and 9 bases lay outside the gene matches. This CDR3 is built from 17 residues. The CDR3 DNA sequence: TGCGCCAGCAGCTTGTCGTCAAGCGGGAGTCCCACAGATACGCAGTATTTT. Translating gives CASSLSSSGSPTDTQYF.

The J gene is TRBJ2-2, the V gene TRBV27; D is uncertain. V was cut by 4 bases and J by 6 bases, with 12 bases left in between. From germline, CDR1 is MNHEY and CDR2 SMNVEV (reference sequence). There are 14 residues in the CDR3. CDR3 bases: TGTGCCAGCAGTTCAGTTGGCGGCGCCGGGGAGCTGTTTTTT. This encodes CASSSVGGAGELFF.

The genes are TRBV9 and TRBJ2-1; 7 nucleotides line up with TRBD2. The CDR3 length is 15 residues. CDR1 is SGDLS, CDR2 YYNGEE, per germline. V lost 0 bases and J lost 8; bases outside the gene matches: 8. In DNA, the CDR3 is TGTGCCAGCAGCGTAGTCGGCGGGAGTTTAGATGAGCAGTTCTTC. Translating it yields CASSVVGGSLDEQFF.

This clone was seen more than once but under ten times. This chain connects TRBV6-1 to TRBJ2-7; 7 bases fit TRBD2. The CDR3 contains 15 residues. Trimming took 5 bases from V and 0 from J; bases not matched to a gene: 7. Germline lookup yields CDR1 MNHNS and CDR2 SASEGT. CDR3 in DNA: TGTGCCAGCAGTTTTCGGCGCGGGGGCTCCTACGAGCAGTACTTC. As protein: CASSFRRGGSYEQYF.

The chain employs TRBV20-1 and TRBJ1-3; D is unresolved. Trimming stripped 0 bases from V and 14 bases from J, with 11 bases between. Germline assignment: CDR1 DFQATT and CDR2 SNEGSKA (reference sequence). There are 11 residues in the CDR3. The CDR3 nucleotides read TGCAGTGCTAGAGATATCGAGGGTGTATATTTT. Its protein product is CSARDIEGVYF.

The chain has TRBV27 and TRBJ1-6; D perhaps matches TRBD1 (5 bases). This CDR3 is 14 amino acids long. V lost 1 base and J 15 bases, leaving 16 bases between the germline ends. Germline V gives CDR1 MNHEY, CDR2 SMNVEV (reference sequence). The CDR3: CASSLWTGPRHLHF. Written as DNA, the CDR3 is TGTGCCAGCAGTTTATGGACGGGACCGCGACACCTCCACTTT.

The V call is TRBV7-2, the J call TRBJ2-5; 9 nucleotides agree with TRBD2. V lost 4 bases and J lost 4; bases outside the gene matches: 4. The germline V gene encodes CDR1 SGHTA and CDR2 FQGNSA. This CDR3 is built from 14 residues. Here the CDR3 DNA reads TGTGCCAGCAGCTCAGCGGGGGGTGGAGAGACCCAGTACTTC. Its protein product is CASSSAGGGETQYF.

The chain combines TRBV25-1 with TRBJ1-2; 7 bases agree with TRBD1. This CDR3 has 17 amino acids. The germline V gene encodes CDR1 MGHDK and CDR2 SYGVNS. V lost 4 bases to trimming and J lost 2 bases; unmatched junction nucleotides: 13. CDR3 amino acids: CASSGQGETGSNYGYTF. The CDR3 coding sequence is TGTGCCAGCAGTGGGCAGGGGGAAACAGGGTCCAACTATGGCTACACCTTC.